This T cell receptor beta chain emerged from a study of vaccination and CD4 T cells after COVID-19 (dated by TCRdb to between 2022 and 2023). About the full investigation: In the convalescent cohort there were six males and four females, among whom were two Hispanic individuals, seven Caucasians, two Asians and one multiracial person. Participants got two doses of the Pfizer-BioNTech BNT162b2 vaccine (n=8) or two doses of the Moderna mRNA-1273 vaccine (n=2). Post-COVID blood samples from convalescent patients were collected a median of about 110 days after diagnosis, with a range of roughly 30 to 170 days. Post-vaccine blood samples were collected a median of approximately 72 days after the second vaccine dose, ranging from about 13 to 241 days. The cultures were stimulated with overlapping spike peptide pools from SARS-CoV-2 and from the common cold coronaviruses HCoV-NL63, HCoV-OC43 and HCoV-229E. As controls, cultures received a CEFX viral epitope pool (the positive control), an HIV-1 Nef peptide pool (the negative control), or no peptide at all. In 9 to 11 COVID-19 convalescent patients and 4 infection-naive healthy vaccine recipients, researchers compared the spike-specific CD4+ TCR repertoire from before mRNA vaccination with the repertoire from after.

Library creation used PCR. TCR sequencing of DNA from cultured CD4+ T cells used the Oncomine TCR Beta short-read assay at the Johns Hopkins FTIC core. The QIAamp micro DNA kit was used to extract genomic DNA from the cultured CD4+ T cells. Oncomine TCR Beta libraries made from cultured CD4+ T cells were pooled using unique dual indexes and sequenced on an Illumina iSeq 100. As for the authors' bioinformatics: Non-productive sequences were removed, and CDR3s that did not start with C, did not end with F or W, or were shorter than 7 amino acids were discarded. Antigen-specific clonotypes were identified using the MANAFEST web application through comparison of peptide-stimulated wells with reference and other culture wells. An FDR below 0.05, an odds ratio above 5, and a productive frequency above 0.1% in at least two of three replicate wells were required for clones to be considered positive. A clonotype counted as cross-reactive if it showed significant expansion both in the SARS-CoV-2 spike wells and in at least one common cold coronavirus spike condition. Levenshtein distances (stringdist) and unrooted phylogenetic trees (ape) in R version 3.6.1 were used to assess CDR3 homology. Starting from the raw public reads, TCRdb applied fastp trimming at Q25, assembled clones with MiXCR and retained in-frame beta chains. A single entry per CDR3 protein holds the most common genes and DNA from its merged rows. These V and J calls are TCRdb output, not the study's own analysis. Here the sample has fewer than 30,000 distinct CDR3 sequences; about two thirds occur a single time. The ten biggest clones cover about a sixth of the sample.

The paper's findings and limits, for the study overall: The median number of SARS-CoV-2-reactive clonotypes rose from 21 after infection to a few dozen after vaccination, but the change was not significant. The study included relatively few convalescent patients and did not analyze early timepoints after natural infection. In convalescent patients, a median around 83% of post-vaccine SARS-CoV-2-reactive clones were detected only after vaccination, and vaccine-specific priming was suggested by this finding. Of the vaccine-specific clones found in convalescent patients, nearly all (304 of 307) were mono-reactive for SARS-CoV-2 spike instead of being cross-reactive with common cold coronaviruses.

As for this clonotype: No antigen is known for it. No base quality information exists; no much larger clone differs at one position.

The CDR3 starts with the cysteine, ends with the phenylalanine, and has 16 residues. This entry keeps only the CDR3 DNA: 48 bases, framed from base 1. Taken from the germline V gene (reference sequence), the CDR1 and CDR2 loops are MNHEY and SMNVEV. Trimmed from V: 5 bases; trimmed from J: 2 bases; junction bases lacking a gene match: 7. Taken with the paper, the label for treatment or condition translates to: approximately nine-day PBMC culture with coronavirus spike peptide pools or control peptides (ViraFEST assay). The study used the ViraFEST assay, which expanded antigen-specific T cells with peptide pools and then identified expanded clonotypes by TCR sequencing. Negative nucleocapsid antibody tests taken both before and after vaccination confirmed that the healthy vaccine recipients had no prior SARS-CoV-2 infection. PBMCs were cultured at roughly 1.9 million per well in IMDM supplemented with roughly 5.2% human AB serum and about 9.5 IU/ml IL-2, with approximately 10 ug/ml peptide pools added. On days 3 and 7, half of the culture medium was replaced with fresh IL-2-containing medium. After 10 days of culture, CD4+ T cells were isolated by negative selection using the EasySep CD4+ T cell isolation kit. Ficoll-Paque Plus gradient centrifugation was used to isolate PBMCs from whole blood, and the isolated PBMCs were then either used fresh or cryopreserved at -140C. Triplicate wells were generally used for each culture condition.

The chain uses TRBV27 and TRBJ2-3; 10 of the junction bases match TRBD2. This specimen was CD4+ T cells from blood, cultured in vitro, taken after SARS-CoV-2 vaccination. The clonotype comes from a human donor who received a COVID-19 vaccine. The CDR3 reads as follows: CASSPLAGVATDTQYF. The sequenced DNA: TGTGCCAGCAGTCCCCTAGCGGGGGTGGCCACAGATACGCAGTATTTT.